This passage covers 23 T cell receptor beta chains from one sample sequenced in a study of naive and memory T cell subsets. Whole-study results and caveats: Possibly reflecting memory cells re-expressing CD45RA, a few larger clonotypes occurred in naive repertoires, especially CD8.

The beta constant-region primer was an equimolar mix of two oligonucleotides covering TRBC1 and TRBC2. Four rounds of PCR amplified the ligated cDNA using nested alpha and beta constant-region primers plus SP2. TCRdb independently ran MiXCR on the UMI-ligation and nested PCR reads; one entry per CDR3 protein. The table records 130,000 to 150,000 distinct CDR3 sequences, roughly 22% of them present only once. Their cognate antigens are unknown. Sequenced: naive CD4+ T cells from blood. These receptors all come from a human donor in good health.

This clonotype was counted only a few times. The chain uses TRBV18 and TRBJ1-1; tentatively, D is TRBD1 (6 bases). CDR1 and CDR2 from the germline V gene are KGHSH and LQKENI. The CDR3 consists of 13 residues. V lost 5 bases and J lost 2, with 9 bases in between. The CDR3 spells CASSSTGNTEAFF. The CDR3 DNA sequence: TGTGCCAGCTCATCGACAGGAAACACTGAAGCTTTCTTT.

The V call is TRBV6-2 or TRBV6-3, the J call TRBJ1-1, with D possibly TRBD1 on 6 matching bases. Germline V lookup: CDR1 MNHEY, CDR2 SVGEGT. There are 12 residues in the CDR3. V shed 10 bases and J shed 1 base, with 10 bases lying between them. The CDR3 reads CAIGGSNTEAFF. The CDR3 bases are TGTGCCATCGGGGGCTCGAACACTGAAGCTTTCTTT.

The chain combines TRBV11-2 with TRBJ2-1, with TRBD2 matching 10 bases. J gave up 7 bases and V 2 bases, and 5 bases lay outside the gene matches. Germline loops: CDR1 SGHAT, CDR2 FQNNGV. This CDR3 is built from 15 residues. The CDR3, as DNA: TGTGCCAGCAGCTTATGGTCTAGCGGGAGTAATGAGCAGTTCTTC. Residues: CASSLWSSGSNEQFF.

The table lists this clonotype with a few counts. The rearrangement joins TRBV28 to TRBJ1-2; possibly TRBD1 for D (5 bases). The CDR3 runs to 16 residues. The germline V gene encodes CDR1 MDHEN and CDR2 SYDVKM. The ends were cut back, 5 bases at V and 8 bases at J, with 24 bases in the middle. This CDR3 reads CASSPPIPGQSRGYTF. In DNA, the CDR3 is TGTGCCAGCAGTCCCCCAATACCGGGGCAGTCGAGGGGCTACACCTTC.

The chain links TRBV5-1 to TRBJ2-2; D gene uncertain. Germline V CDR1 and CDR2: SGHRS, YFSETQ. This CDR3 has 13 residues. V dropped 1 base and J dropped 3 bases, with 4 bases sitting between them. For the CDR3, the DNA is TGCGCCAGCAGCTTGCTGGACACCGGGGAGCTGTTTTTT. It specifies CASSLLDTGELFF.

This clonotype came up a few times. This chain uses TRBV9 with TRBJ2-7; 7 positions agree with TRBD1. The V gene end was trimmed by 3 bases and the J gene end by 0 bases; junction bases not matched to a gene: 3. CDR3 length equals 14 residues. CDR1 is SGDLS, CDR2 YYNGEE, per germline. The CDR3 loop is CASSERDSSYEQYF. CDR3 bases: TGTGCCAGCAGCGAACGGGACAGCTCCTACGAGCAGTACTTC.

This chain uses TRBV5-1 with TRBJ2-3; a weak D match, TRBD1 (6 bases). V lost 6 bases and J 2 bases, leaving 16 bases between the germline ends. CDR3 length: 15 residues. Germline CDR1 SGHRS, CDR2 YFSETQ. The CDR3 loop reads CASNTDRSNTDTQYF. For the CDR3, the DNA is TGCGCCAGCAATACCGACAGGAGTAACACAGATACGCAGTATTTT.

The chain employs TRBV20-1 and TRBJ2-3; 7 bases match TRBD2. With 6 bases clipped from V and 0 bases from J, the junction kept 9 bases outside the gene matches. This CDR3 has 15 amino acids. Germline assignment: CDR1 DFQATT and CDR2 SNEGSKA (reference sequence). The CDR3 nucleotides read TGCAGTGCCCACGTAGGTAGCGGGAGCACAGATACGCAGTATTTT. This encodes CSAHVGSGSTDTQYF.

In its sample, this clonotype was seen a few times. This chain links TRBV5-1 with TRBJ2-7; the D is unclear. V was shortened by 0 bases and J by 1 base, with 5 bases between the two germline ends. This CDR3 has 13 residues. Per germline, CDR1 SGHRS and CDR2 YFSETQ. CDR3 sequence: CASSLVTSYEQYF. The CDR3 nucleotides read TGCGCCAGCAGCTTGGTAACATCCTACGAGCAGTACTTC.

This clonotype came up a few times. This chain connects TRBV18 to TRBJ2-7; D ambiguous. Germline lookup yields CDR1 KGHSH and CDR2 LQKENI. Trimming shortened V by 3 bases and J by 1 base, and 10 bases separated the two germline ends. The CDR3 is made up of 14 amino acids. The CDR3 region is CASSPASLSYEQYF. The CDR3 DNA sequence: TGTGCCAGCTCACCTGCGAGTTTGTCCTACGAGCAGTACTTC. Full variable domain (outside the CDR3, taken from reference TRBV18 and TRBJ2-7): NAGVMQNPRHLVRRRGQEARLRCSPMKGHSHVYWYRQLPEEGLKFMVYLQKENIIDESGMPKERFSAEFPKEGPSILRIQQVVRGDSAAYFCASSPASLSYEQYFGPGTRLTVT.

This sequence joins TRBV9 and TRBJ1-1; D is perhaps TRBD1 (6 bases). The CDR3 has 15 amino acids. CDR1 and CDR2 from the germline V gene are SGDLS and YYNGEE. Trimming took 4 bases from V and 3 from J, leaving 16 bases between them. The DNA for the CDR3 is TGTGCCAGCAGCCTCAGCCAGGGGCTGGACACTGAAGCTTTCTTT. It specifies CASSLSQGLDTEAFF.

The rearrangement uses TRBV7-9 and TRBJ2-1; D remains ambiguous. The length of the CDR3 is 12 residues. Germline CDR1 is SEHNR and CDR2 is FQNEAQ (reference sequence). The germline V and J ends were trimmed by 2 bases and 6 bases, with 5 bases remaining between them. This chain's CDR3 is CASSLLSNEQFF. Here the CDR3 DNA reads TGTGCCAGCAGCTTATTGAGCAATGAGCAGTTCTTC. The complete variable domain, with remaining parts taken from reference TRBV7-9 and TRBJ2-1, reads DTGVSQNPRHKITKRGQNVTFRCDPISEHNRLYWYRQTLGQGPEFLTYFQNEAQLEKSRLLSDRFSAERPKGSFSTLEIQRTEQGDSAMYLCASSLLSNEQFFGPGTRLTVL.

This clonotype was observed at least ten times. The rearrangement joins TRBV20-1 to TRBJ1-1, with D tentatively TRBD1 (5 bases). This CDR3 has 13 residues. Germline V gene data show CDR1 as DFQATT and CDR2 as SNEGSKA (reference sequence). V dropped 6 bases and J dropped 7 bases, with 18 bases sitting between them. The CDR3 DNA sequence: TGCAGTGCGCCCAGGGAAGGACGGTTTGAAGCTTTCTTT. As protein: CSAPREGRFEAFF.

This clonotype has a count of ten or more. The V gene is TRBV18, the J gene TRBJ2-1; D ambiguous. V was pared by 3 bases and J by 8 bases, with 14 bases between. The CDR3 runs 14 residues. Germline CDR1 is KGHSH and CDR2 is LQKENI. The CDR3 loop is CASSPPTLSDEQFF. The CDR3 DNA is TGTGCCAGCTCACCCCCCACCCTAAGCGATGAGCAGTTCTTC.

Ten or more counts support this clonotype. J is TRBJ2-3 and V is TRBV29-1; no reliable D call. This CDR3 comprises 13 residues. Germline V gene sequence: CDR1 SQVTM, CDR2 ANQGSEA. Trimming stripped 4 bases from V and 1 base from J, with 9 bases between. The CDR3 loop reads CSVVGSGTDTQYF. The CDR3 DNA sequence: TGCAGCGTTGTCGGGTCCGGCACAGATACGCAGTATTTT.

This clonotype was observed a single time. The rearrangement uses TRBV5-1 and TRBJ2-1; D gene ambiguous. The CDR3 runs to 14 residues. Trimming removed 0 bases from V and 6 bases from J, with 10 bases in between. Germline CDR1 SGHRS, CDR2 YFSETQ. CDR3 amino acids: CASSLGGLGNEQFF. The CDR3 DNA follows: TGCGCCAGCAGCTTGGGGGGTCTGGGCAATGAGCAGTTCTTC. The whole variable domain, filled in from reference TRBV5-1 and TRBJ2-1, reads KAGVTQTPRYLIKTRGQQVTLSCSPISGHRSVSWYQQTPGQGLQFLFEYFSETQRNKGNFPGRFSGRQFSNSRSEMNVSTLELGDSALYLCASSLGGLGNEQFFGPGTRLTVL.

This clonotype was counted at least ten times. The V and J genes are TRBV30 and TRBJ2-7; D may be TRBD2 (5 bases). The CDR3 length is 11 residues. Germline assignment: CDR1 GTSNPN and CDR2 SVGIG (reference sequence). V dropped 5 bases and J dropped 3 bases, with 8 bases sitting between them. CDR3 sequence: CAWGSFYEQYF. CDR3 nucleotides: TGTGCCTGGGGGAGCTTCTACGAGCAGTACTTC.

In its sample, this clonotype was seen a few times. For the CDR3, the DNA is TGTGCCTGGACTAAAGGTTCCAGGGGGCTGTTCACCGGGGAGCTGTTTTTT. Its protein is CAWTKGSRGLFTGELFF. The chain joins TRBV30 to TRBJ2-2; 8 bases align to TRBD1. V trimming: 4 bases; J trimming: 4 bases; junction bases outside the gene matches: 14. The CDR3 length is 17 residues. Germline V gene sequence: CDR1 GTSNPN, CDR2 SVGIG (reference sequence).

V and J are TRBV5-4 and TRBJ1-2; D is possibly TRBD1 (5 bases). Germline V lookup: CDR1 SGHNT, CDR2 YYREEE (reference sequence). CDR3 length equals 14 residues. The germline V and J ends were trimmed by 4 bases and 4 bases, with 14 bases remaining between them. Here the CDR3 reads CASSRPGTSYGYTF. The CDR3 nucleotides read TGTGCCAGCAGCCGGCCCGGGACGTCCTATGGCTACACCTTC.

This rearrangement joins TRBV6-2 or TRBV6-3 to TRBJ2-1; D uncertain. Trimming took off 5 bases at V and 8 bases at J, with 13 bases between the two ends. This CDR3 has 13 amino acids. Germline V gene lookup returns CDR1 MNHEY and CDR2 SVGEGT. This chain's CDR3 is CASSLWAWDEQFF. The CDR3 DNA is TGTGCCAGCAGTCTATGGGCTTGGGATGAGCAGTTCTTC.

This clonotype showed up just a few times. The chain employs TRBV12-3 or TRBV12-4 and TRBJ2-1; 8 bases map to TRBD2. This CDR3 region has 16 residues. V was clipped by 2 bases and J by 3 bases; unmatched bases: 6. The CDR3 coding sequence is TGTGCCAGCAGTTTACGGGGGGGAGTGATCTACAATGAGCAGTTCTTC. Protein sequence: CASSLRGGVIYNEQFF.

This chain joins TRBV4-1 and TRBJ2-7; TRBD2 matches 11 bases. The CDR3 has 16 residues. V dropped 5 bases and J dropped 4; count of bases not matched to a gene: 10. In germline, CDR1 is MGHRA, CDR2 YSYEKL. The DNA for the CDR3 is TGCGCCAGCAGCGCAAAGACACTAGCGGGAGTTTACGAGCAGTACTTC. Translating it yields CASSAKTLAGVYEQYF.

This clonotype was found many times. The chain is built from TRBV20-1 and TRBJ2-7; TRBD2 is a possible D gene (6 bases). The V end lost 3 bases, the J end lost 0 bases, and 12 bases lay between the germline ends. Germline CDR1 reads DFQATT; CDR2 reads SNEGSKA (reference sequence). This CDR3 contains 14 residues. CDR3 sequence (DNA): TGCAGTGCTAGTTCTAGCGTAAGCTCCTACGAGCAGTACTTC. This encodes CSASSSVSSYEQYF.